The 22 T cell receptor beta chains below come from one sample, sequenced in a study of T cell repertoires in cytomegalovirus infection. One entry per CDR3 protein results from TCRdb running MiXCR on the reads. The sample carries 150,000 to 200,000 distinct CDR3 sequences, 9.5% recorded once. Sequencing was carried out using PBMCs. These receptors originate from a human donor in good health (CMV status not recorded). Some clones in this sample may be carry-over from other donors' samples.

The chain uses TRBV5-6 and TRBJ1-4, with D uncertain. CDR3 size: 14 residues. CDR1 SGHDT and CDR2 YYEEEE come from the germline V gene. Trimming shortened V by 2 bases and J by 3 bases, and 8 bases separated the two germline ends. The CDR3 is CASSFKRANEKLFF. The DNA for the CDR3 is TGTGCCAGCAGCTTTAAGCGGGCTAATGAAAAACTGTTTTTT.

This clonotype was seen just once. A much larger clone sits a single nucleotide away, making a read error possible. The conserved closing phenylalanine or tryptophan is absent in this CDR3, likely reflecting a read error. The chain combines TRBV20-1 with TRBJ1-5; possibly TRBD1 for D (5 bases). CDR1 and CDR2 (germline): DFQATT, SNEGSKA (reference sequence). The CDR3 runs to 13 residues. The germline V and J ends were trimmed by 3 bases and 7 bases, with 13 bases remaining between them. CDR3 loop: CSARKGWDQPQHS. The CDR3 DNA reads TGCAGTGCTAGGAAAGGGTGGGACCAGCCCCAGCATTCT.

In this sample, this clonotype turned up a few times. CDR3 DNA sequence: TGCGCCAGCAGCCGTTCGAACACTGAAGCTTTCTTT. This translates into CASSRSNTEAFF. The chain joins TRBV4-3 to TRBJ1-1, with D unresolved. This CDR3 has 12 residues. V lost 4 bases, J lost 1 base, and 4 bases lay in between. Germline lookup yields CDR1 LGHNA and CDR2 YSLEER.

This clonotype appeared a few times. The chain is built from TRBV20-1 and TRBJ2-5; D is ambiguous. The CDR3 covers 13 residues. V was trimmed by 0 bases and J by 2 bases, leaving 7 bases between them. The germline CDR1 and CDR2 sequences are DFQATT and SNEGSKA (reference sequence). This CDR3 is CSARDSIQETQYF. The CDR3, as DNA: TGCAGTGCTAGAGATTCCATTCAAGAGACCCAGTACTTC.

Ten or more counts support this clonotype. The chain is built from TRBV6-5 and TRBJ1-5, with TRBD1 matching 8 bases. The CDR3 has 17 amino acids. With V trimmed by 5 bases and J by 1 base, 10 bases remained unmatched. CDR1 is MNHEY and CDR2 is SVGAGI in the germline V gene. DNA of the CDR3: TGTGCCAGCAGTCCGCGGGGACAGGTTAAAAGCAATCAGCCCCAGCATTTT. Encoded protein: CASSPRGQVKSNQPQHF.

This clonotype was detected a few times. This chain links TRBV7-9 with TRBJ1-1, with D hard to call. CDR3 size: 13 residues. Germline CDR1 and CDR2: SEHNR and FQNEAQ (reference sequence). Between the trimmed V and J ends, which lost 3 bases and 7 bases, there was a span of 12 bases. As DNA, the CDR3 is TGTGCCAGCAGCTTGGCAGACTATGGTGAAGCTTTCTTT. Its protein product is CASSLADYGEAFF.

Ten or more counts support this clonotype. This chain uses TRBV7-2 with TRBJ1-1, with 7 bases identical to TRBD1. J was trimmed by 6 bases and V by 5 bases; bases with no gene match: 12. The CDR3 loop spans 15 amino acids. Germline values: CDR1 SGHTA, CDR2 FQGNSA. The CDR3: CASSPGGPGDPEAFF. In DNA form, the CDR3 reads TGTGCCAGCAGCCCAGGGGGACCCGGCGACCCTGAAGCTTTCTTT.

This clonotype was seen repeatedly, ten times or more. The chain has TRBV7-2 and TRBJ1-4, with a weak D call TRBD1 (6 bases). In germline, CDR1 is SGHTA, CDR2 FQGNSA. The length of the CDR3 is 15 residues. V dropped 1 base and J dropped 11 bases, with 17 bases sitting between them. The CDR3 DNA sequence: TGTGCCAGCAGCTTAGATCGCAGGGGCCTGTCCAAACTGTTTTTT. This translates into CASSLDRRGLSKLFF. Full variable domain (outside the CDR3, taken from reference TRBV7-2 and TRBJ1-4): GAGVSQSPSNKVTEKGKDVELRCDPISGHTALYWYRQSLGQGLEFLIYFQGNSAPDKSGLPSDRFSAERTGGSVSTLTIQRTQQEDSAVYLCASSLDRRGLSKLFFGSGTQLSVL.

In its sample, this clonotype was seen many times. The gene calls are TRBV7-2 and TRBJ2-7, with TRBD2 matching over 7 bases. In germline, CDR1 is SGHTA, CDR2 FQGNSA. J was trimmed by 4 bases and V by 2 bases; bases with no gene match: 11. CDR3 length: 16 residues. The CDR3 DNA sequence: TGTGCCAGCAGCTTAATGGGGTTCGGCGGGAGTTACGAGCAGTACTTC. This translates into CASSLMGFGGSYEQYF.

This clonotype was detected many times. The rearrangement joins TRBV7-2 to TRBJ2-7; TRBD2 matches 9 bases. Losses at the gene ends were 2 bases for V and 4 bases for J; bases not matched to a gene: 3. The CDR3 runs to 14 residues. Germline CDR1 and CDR2: SGHTA and FQGNSA. The CDR3 DNA reads as TGTGCCAGCAGCTTACTAGCGGGGAGTTACGAGCAGTACTTC. Its translation is CASSLLAGSYEQYF.

This clonotype was detected many times. V and J are TRBV7-8 and TRBJ1-5, with 7 bases aligning to TRBD1. This CDR3 is 15 amino acids long. Trimming at V came to 4 bases and at J to 6 bases, leaving 9 bases not matched to a gene. Germline lookup yields CDR1 SGHVS and CDR2 FQNEAQ. CDR3 residues: CASSSGTGEGQPQHF. DNA for the CDR3: TGTGCCAGCAGCTCCGGTACAGGGGAGGGTCAGCCCCAGCATTTT.

This clonotype was recorded a few times. The chain joins TRBV6-2 or TRBV6-3 to TRBJ1-1; D perhaps matches TRBD1 (6 bases). Germline lookup yields CDR1 MNHEY and CDR2 SVGEGT. Trimming shortened V by 2 bases and J by 4 bases, and 11 bases separated the two germline ends. The CDR3 extends over 14 amino acids. In nucleotides, the CDR3 is TGTGCCAGCAGTTACCAACAGGGTCCCACTGAAGCTTTCTTT. Its translation is CASSYQQGPTEAFF.

This clonotype was counted between two and nine times. The V call is TRBV6-5, the J call TRBJ2-2, with 7 bases lining up with TRBD2. The germline gives CDR1 MNHEY, CDR2 SVGAGI. The trim removed 0 bases at V and 7 bases at J, leaving 5 bases unmatched. This CDR3 is built from 15 residues. CDR3 sequence reads: CASSYSTAGVGELFF. In nucleotides, the CDR3 is TGTGCCAGCAGTTACTCGACGGCGGGAGTCGGGGAGCTGTTTTTT.

This clonotype was counted many times. The J gene is TRBJ1-2, the V gene TRBV28; D uncertain. Germline V CDR1 and CDR2: MDHEN, SYDVKM. The V end was cut by 4 bases, the J end by 2 bases, with 8 bases between. The CDR3 is 13 amino acids. The CDR3 here is CASSYDTNYGYTF. The CDR3 coding sequence is TGTGCCAGCAGTTACGACACGAACTATGGCTACACCTTC.

The CDR3, as DNA: TGTGCCAGCTGGGGTCTTGAGCAGTTCTTC. Its translation is CASWGLEQFF. The chain joins TRBV2 to TRBJ2-1; no definite D call. Trimming cost V 8 bases and J 9 bases, with 8 bases left between them. CDR1 and CDR2 (germline): SNHLY, FYNNEI. The CDR3 is 10 amino acids.

The sample holds many counts of this clonotype. The DNA of the CDR3 is TGTGCCAGCAGCTTAAACCGGAATAATTCACCCCTCCACTTT. It translates to CASSLNRNNSPLHF. This chain links TRBV7-2 with TRBJ1-6; D ambiguous. Trimming pared 2 bases from V and 5 bases from J, leaving 7 bases between. The CDR3 is 14 residues long. Germline CDR1 reads SGHTA; CDR2 reads FQGNSA.

This clonotype was picked up a small number of times. The chain's CDR3 is CASSLPDGGNNYGYTF. CDR3 nucleotides: TGTGCCAGCAGCCTCCCGGACGGTGGAAATAACTATGGCTACACCTTC. V usage is TRBV6-2 or TRBV6-3 and J usage is TRBJ1-2; D is uncertain. The CDR3 loop spans 16 amino acids. Germline V CDR1 and CDR2: MNHEY, SVGEGT. The germline V and J ends were trimmed by 6 bases and 1 base, with 18 bases remaining between them.

In its sample, this clonotype was seen many times. The chain has TRBV20-1 and TRBJ2-1, with 16 bases matching TRBD2. After removal of 7 bases from V and 2 bases from J, the junction contained 8 bases not matched to a gene. The CDR3 runs 17 residues. From germline, CDR1 is DFQATT and CDR2 SNEGSKA (reference sequence). CDR3 bases: TGCAGTGGCCGGGGACTAGCGGGAGGGTCCCCCTACAATGAGCAGTTCTTC. This translates into CSGRGLAGGSPYNEQFF.

CDR3 nucleotide sequence: TGTGCCACCCAAGGACAGGGGGCGCGGGAGACCCAGTACTTC. It is translated as CATQGQGARETQYF. The V call is TRBV10-3, the J call TRBJ2-5, with 11 bases fitting TRBD1. V was pared by 10 bases and J by 5 bases, with 9 bases of the junction left unmatched. The CDR3 spans 14 residues. Per germline, CDR1 ENHRY and CDR2 SYGVKD.

The V and J genes are TRBV15 and TRBJ1-1, with D tentatively TRBD1 (5 bases). Trimming took 0 bases from V and 5 from J, leaving 10 bases between them. The CDR3 covers 14 residues. Germline CDR1 reads LNHNV; CDR2 reads YYDKDF (reference sequence). CDR3 nucleotide sequence: TGTGCCACCAGCAGAGATTATGCAGGGACTGAAGCTTTCTTT. Translated, it gives CATSRDYAGTEAFF.

The chain links TRBV18 to TRBJ1-1; TRBD1 matches 8 bases. This CDR3 is built from 12 residues. Germline CDR1 is KGHSH and CDR2 is LQKENI. V lost 5 bases, J lost 11 bases, and 7 bases stayed unmatched. CDR3 bases: TGTGCCAGCTCATCTCGACAGGGGTCGGCTTTCTTT. Amino acid sequence: CASSSRQGSAFF.

This clonotype was picked up one time. This rearrangement joins TRBV29-1 to TRBJ2-1; D may correspond to TRBD1 or TRBD2 (5 bases each). Germline V gene sequence: CDR1 SQVTM, CDR2 ANQGSEA. CDR3 length: 12 residues. Trimming removed 7 bases from V and 6 bases from J, with 13 bases in between. CDR3 nucleotides: TGCAGCGGGAGTGCTGGGGGCAATGAGCAGTTCTTC. Translating gives CSGSAGGNEQFF.